This T cell receptor beta chain was sequenced in a study of radiotherapy plus CTLA-4 blockade in lung cancer. The CDR3 totals 14 residues. Germline loops: CDR1 SEHNR, CDR2 FQNEAQ (reference sequence). Unmatched junction bases numbered 0, after V lost 0 bases and J lost 7 bases. The repertoire was sequenced with immunoSEQ multiplex PCR; TCRdb's copy has only in-frame clones and lacks some. The sample contains roughly 50,000 clones, 65% to 85% of which appear only once. Receiving focal radiation plus CTLA-4 blockade with ipilimumab were patients who had chemo-refractory metastatic non-small-cell lung cancer.

The sample in question was peripheral blood, obtained from a patient treated with radiotherapy plus ipilimumab. This receptor was obtained from a human donor with non-small cell lung cancer who had a partial response to radiotherapy plus ipilimumab. The chain has TRBV7-9 and TRBJ2-4; 10 nucleotides line up with TRBD1. The CDR3 reads CASSLAGQGNIQYF. For the CDR3, the DNA is TGTGCCAGCAGCTTAGCGGGACAGGGGAACATTCAGTACTTC.